The entry below gives a single T cell receptor (beta chain) sequence along with its context. The antigen remains undetermined. The germline V gene encodes CDR1 MNHEY and CDR2 SMNVEV (reference sequence). This CDR3 contains 13 residues. The ends were cut back, 6 bases at V and 0 bases at J, with 6 bases in the middle. These data come from a study of vaccination and CD4 T cells after COVID-19. The treatment is: roughly 10-day PBMC culture with coronavirus spike peptide pools or control peptides (ViraFEST assay). In the ViraFEST assay, peptide-pool expansion preceded TCR sequencing of expanded clonotypes. Positive PCR tests dated from March to December 2020, predating US Alpha, Beta and Delta variants. Cultured CD4+ T-cell DNA underwent Oncomine TCR Beta short-read sequencing. In this case, cultured CD4+ T cells provided the extracted genomic DNA. Each CDR3 protein is one row after TCRdb ran MiXCR on the PCR reads. The sample records over 9,500 distinct CDR3 sequences, roughly 37% being singletons.

Sequencing used CD4+ T cells from blood, cultured in vitro. V is TRBV27 and J is TRBJ1-3; D gene uncertain. The origin of this receptor is a human donor who had recovered from COVID-19. The CDR3 DNA follows: TGTGCCAGCAGGCCAAACTCTGGAAACACCATATATTTT. This codes for CASRPNSGNTIYF.